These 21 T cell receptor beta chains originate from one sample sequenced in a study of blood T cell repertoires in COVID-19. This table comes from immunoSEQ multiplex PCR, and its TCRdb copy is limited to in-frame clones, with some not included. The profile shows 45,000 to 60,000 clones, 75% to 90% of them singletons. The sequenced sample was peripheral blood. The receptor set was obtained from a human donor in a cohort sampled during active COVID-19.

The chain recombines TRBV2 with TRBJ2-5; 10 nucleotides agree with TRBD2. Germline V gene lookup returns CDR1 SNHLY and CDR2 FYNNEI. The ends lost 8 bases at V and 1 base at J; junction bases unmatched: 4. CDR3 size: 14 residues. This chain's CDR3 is CASSIAGGQETQYF. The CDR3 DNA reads TGTGCCAGCTCCATAGCGGGGGGCCAAGAGACCCAGTACTTC.

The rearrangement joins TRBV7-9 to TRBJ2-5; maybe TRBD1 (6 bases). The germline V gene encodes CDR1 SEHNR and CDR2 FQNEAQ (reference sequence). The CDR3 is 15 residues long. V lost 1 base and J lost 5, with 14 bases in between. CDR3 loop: CASSLGSQGPETQYF. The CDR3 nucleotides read TGTGCCAGCAGCTTAGGGAGTCAGGGGCCGGAGACCCAGTACTTC. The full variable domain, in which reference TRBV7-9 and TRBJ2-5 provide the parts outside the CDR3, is DTGVSQNPRHKITKRGQNVTFRCDPISEHNRLYWYRQTLGQGPEFLTYFQNEAQLEKSRLLSDRFSAERPKGSFSTLEIQRTEQGDSAMYLCASSLGSQGPETQYFGPGTRLLVL.

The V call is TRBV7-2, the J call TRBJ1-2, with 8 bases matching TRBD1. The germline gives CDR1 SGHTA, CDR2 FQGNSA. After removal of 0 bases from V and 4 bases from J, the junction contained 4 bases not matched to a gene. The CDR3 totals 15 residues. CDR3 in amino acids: CASSLASGTGYGYTF. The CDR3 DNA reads TGTGCCAGCAGCTTAGCGAGCGGGACAGGCTATGGCTACACCTTC.

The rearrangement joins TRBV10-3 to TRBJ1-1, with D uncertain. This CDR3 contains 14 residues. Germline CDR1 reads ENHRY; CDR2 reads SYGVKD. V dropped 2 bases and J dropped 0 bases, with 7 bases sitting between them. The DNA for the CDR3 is TGTGCCATCAGTGAGACAGATATGAACACTGAAGCTTTCTTT. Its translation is CAISETDMNTEAFF.

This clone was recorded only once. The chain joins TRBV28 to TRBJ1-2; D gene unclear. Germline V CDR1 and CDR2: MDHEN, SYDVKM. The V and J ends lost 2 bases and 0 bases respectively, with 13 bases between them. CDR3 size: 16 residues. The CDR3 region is CASSLAPGSANYGYTF. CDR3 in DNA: TGTGCCAGCAGTTTAGCACCCGGGTCAGCTAACTATGGCTACACCTTC.

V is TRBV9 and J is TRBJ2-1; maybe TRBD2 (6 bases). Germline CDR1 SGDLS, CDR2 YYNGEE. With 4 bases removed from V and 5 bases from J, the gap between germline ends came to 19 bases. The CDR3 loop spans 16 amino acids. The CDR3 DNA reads TGTGCCAGCAGCCCCCCGGGGACTCCTACTCACAATGAGCAGTTCTTC. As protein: CASSPPGTPTHNEQFF.

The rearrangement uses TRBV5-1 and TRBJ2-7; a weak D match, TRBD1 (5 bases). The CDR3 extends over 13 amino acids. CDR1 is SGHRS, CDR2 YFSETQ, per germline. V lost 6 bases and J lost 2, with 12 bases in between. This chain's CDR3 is CASTPGMTYEQYF. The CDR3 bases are TGCGCCAGCACACCAGGGATGACCTACGAGCAGTACTTC.

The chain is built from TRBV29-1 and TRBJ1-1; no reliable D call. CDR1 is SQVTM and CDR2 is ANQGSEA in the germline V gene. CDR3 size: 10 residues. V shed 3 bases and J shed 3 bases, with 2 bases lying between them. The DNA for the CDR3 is TGCAGCGTTGACGACACTGAAGCTTTCTTT. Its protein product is CSVDDTEAFF. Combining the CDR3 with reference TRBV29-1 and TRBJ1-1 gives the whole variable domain SAVISQKPSRDICQRGTSLTIQCQVDSQVTMMFWYRQQPGQSLTLIATANQGSEATYESGFVIDKFPISRPNLTFSTLTVSNMSPEDSSIYLCSVDDTEAFFGQGTRLTVV.

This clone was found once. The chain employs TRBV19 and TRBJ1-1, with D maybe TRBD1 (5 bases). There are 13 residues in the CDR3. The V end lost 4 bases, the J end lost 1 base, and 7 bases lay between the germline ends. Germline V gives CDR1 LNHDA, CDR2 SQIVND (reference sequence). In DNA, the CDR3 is TGTGCCAGTAGTACGACAGAGAACACTGAAGCTTTCTTT. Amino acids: CASSTTENTEAFF.

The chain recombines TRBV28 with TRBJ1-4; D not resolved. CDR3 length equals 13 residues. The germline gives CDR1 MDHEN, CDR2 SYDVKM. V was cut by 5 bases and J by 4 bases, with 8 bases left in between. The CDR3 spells CASSEAGNEKLFF. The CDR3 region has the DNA TGTGCCAGCAGTGAGGCGGGTAATGAAAAACTGTTTTTT.

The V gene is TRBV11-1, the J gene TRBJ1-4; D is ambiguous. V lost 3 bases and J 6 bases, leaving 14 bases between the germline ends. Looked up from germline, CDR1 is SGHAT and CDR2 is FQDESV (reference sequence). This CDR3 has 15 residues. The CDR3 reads CASSLEGRVDEKLFF. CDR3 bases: TGTGCCAGCAGCTTGGAGGGTCGAGTTGATGAAAAACTGTTTTTT.

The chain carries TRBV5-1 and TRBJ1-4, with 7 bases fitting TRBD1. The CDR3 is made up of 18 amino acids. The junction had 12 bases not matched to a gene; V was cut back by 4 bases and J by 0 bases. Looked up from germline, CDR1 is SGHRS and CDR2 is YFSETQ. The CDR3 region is CASSLRPTGLATNEKLFF. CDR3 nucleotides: TGCGCCAGCAGCCTCCGACCGACAGGGCTAGCAACTAATGAAAAACTGTTTTTT.

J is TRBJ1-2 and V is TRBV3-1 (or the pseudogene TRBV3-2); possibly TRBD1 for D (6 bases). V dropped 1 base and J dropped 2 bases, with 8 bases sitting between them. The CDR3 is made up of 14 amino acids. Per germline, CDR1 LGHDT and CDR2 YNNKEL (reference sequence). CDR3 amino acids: CASSQGQENYGYTF. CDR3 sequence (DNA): TGTGCCAGCAGCCAAGGACAGGAGAACTATGGCTACACCTTC.

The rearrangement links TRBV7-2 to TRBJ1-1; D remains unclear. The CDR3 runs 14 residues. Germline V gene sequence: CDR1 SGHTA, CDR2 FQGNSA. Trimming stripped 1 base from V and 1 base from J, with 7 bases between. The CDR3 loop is CASSLVRGNTEAFF. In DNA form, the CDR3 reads TGTGCCAGCAGCTTAGTGCGGGGGAACACTGAAGCTTTCTTT. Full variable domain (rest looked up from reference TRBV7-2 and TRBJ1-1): GAGVSQSPSNKVTEKGKDVELRCDPISGHTALYWYRQSLGQGLEFLIYFQGNSAPDKSGLPSDRFSAERTGGSVSTLTIQRTQQEDSAVYLCASSLVRGNTEAFFGQGTRLTVV.

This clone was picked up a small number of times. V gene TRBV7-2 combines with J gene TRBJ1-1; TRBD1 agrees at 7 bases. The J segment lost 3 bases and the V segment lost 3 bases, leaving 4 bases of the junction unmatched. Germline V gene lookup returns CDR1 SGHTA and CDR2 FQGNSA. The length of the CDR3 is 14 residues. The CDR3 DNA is TGTGCCAGCAGCTTGGACAGGAGGGACACTGAAGCTTTCTTT. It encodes CASSLDRRDTEAFF. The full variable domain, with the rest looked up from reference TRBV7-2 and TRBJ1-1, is GAGVSQSPSNKVTEKGKDVELRCDPISGHTALYWYRQSLGQGLEFLIYFQGNSAPDKSGLPSDRFSAERTGGSVSTLTIQRTQQEDSAVYLCASSLDRRDTEAFFGQGTRLTVV.

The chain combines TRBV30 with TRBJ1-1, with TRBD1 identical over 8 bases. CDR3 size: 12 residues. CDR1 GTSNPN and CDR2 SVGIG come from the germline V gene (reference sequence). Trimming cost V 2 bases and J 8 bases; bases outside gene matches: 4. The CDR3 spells CAWSRWDREAFF. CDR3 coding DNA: TGTGCCTGGAGTAGGTGGGACAGGGAAGCTTTCTTT.

The DNA of the CDR3 is TGTGCCAGCAGTTCCCCGAGGAGCCGGATCGATCAGCCCCAGCATTTT. Translated, it gives CASSSPRSRIDQPQHF. The chain couples TRBV6-2 or TRBV6-3 to TRBJ1-5; D gene uncertain. Trimming took off 4 bases at V and 5 bases at J, with 18 bases between the two ends. There are 16 residues in the CDR3. CDR1 and CDR2 (germline): MNHEY, SVGEGT.

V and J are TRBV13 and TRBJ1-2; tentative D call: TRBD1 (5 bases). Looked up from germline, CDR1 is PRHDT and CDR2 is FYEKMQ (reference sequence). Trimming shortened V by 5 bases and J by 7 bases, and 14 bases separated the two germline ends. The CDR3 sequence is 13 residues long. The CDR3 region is CASSPPGLRGYTF. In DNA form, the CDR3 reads TGTGCCAGCAGCCCGCCGGGACTTCGTGGCTACACCTTC.

The CDR3 is CASSQDGALPSNEQFF. CDR3 DNA: TGTGCCAGCAGCCAAGATGGGGCACTTCCCTCCAATGAGCAGTTCTTC. This chain connects TRBV14 to TRBJ2-1; TRBD1 might be the D (5 bases). V was clipped by 0 bases and J by 6 bases, with 15 bases between them. CDR3 length: 16 residues. Germline assignment: CDR1 SGHDN and CDR2 FVKESK.

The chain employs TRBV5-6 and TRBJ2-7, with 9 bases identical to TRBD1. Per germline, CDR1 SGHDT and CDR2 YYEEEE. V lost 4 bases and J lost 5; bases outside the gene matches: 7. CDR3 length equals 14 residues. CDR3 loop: CASSNPGTGNEQYF. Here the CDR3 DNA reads TGTGCCAGCAGCAATCCCGGGACAGGGAACGAGCAGTACTTC.

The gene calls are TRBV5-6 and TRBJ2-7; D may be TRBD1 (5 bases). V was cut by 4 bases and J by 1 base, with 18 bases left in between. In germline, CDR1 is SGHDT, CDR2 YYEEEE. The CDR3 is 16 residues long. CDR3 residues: CASSRLGAPTSYEQYF. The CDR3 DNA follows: TGTGCCAGCAGCCGGCTTGGGGCGCCTACTTCCTACGAGCAGTACTTC. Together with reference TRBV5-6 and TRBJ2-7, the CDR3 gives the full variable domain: DAGVTQSPTHLIKTRGQQVTLRCSPKSGHDTVSWYQQALGQGPQFIFQYYEEEERQRGNFPDRFSGHQFPNYSSELNVNALLLGDSALYLCASSRLGAPTSYEQYFGPGTRLTVT.